The entry that follows covers one T cell receptor (beta chain) sequence. What the recovered Cohort 3 donors had was two negative PCRs, clearance, or symptom resolution. The entry originates in a study of blood T cell repertoires in COVID-19. Study-level information: From T cells, B-cell-depleted T cells, or PBMCs came the material, which was cDNA or gDNA.

The CDR3 totals 12 residues. Produced via immunoSEQ multiplex PCR; TCRdb's table is partial and in-frame only. The sample has 150,000 or so clones; about 86% are singletons. The sequenced sample was PBMCs or T cells enriched from blood (not recorded which). The rearrangement joins TRBV1 to TRBJ2-3; the table's D call TRBD2 went unverified against the DNA. TRBV1 is a pseudogene segment. This sequence originates from a man in his forties or fifties who had recovered from COVID-19. The CDR3: CTSSLKRDTQYF. CDR3 nucleotides: TGCACCAGCAGCCTCAAACGGGATACGCAGTATTTT.